This passage covers 8 T cell receptor beta chains from one sample sequenced in a study of blood T cell repertoires in COVID-19. The assay was immunoSEQ multiplex PCR, and TCRdb's table has in-frame clones only and misses some. The sample yields approximately 76,000 clones, around 88% seen once. Input material: peripheral blood. The source of these receptors is a man aged 25 to 45 with acute or convalescent COVID-19.

A few counts support this clone. V gene TRBV11-2 combines with J gene TRBJ2-5; the match to TRBD1 covers 9 bases. The CDR3 is 14 amino acids. J gave up 0 bases and V 5 bases, and 1 base lay outside the gene matches. The germline V gene has CDR1 SGHAT and CDR2 FQNNGV. The CDR3 nucleotides read TGTGCCAGCAGCCGGACAGGGGACCAAGAGACCCAGTACTTC. It encodes CASSRTGDQETQYF.

This chain connects TRBV19 to TRBJ2-3, with 15 bases that match TRBD2. V dropped 5 bases and J dropped 1; count of bases not matched to a gene: 1. The CDR3 has 16 residues. Germline loops: CDR1 LNHDA, CDR2 SQIVND (reference sequence). CDR3 sequence: CASSRTSGRGTDTQYF. The CDR3 region has the DNA TGTGCCAGTAGTCGGACTAGCGGGAGGGGCACAGATACGCAGTATTTT.

The V call is TRBV4-2, the J call TRBJ2-5, with D tentatively TRBD2 (5 bases). This CDR3 contains 16 residues. V dropped 0 bases and J dropped 1 base, with 12 bases sitting between them. The germline CDR1 and CDR2 sequences are LGHNA and YNFKEQ. CDR3 bases: TGTGCCAGCAGCCAAGAATATTCCGGGATCCAAGAGACCCAGTACTTC. It encodes CASSQEYSGIQETQYF.

V and J are TRBV11-2 and TRBJ1-2, with D hard to call. This CDR3 comprises 14 residues. V dropped 6 bases and J dropped 8 bases, with 19 bases sitting between them. CDR1 is SGHAT and CDR2 is FQNNGV in the germline V gene. CDR3 DNA sequence: TGTGCCAGCAGACCCGCGGGCCGGCAGGTGGGCTACACCTTC. Amino acids: CASRPAGRQVGYTF. Supplemented by reference TRBV11-2 and TRBJ1-2, the full variable domain reads EAGVAQSPRYKIIEKRQSVAFWCNPISGHATLYWYQQILGQGPKLLIQFQNNGVVDDSQLPKDRFSAERLKGVDSTLKIQPAKLEDSAVYLCASRPAGRQVGYTFGSGTRLTVV.

This clone was recorded only once. The gene calls are TRBV4-3 and TRBJ2-3; D gene uncertain. The length of the CDR3 is 14 residues. Trimming stripped 3 bases from V and 1 base from J, with 8 bases between. Germline-derived CDR1 and CDR2 are LGHNA and YSLEER. CDR3 in amino acids: CASSQSGRTDTQYF. The CDR3 nucleotides read TGCGCCAGCAGCCAGTCAGGCCGCACAGATACGCAGTATTTT.

This chain connects TRBV4-1 to TRBJ2-3; D possibly corresponds to TRBD1 (5 bases). Germline lookup yields CDR1 MGHRA and CDR2 YSYEKL. The CDR3 contains 14 residues. V lost 7 bases and J lost 1, with 12 bases in between. The CDR3 loop reads CASKRVGGTDTQYF. The CDR3 nucleotides are TGCGCCAGCAAAAGGGTAGGGGGCACAGATACGCAGTATTTT.

The chain employs TRBV30 and TRBJ1-4; D may be TRBD1 (6 bases). Trimming took 4 bases from V and 8 from J, leaving 23 bases between them. This CDR3 has 16 residues. From germline, CDR1 is GTSNPN and CDR2 SVGIG (reference sequence). The DNA of the CDR3 is TGTGCCTGGAACTCCCAGACAGGCCTAATCGCAGAAAAACTGTTTTTT. Amino acid sequence: CAWNSQTGLIAEKLFF.

This rearrangement joins TRBV18 to TRBJ1-1; D gene ambiguous. This CDR3 comprises 13 residues. Germline lookup yields CDR1 KGHSH and CDR2 LQKENI. V lost 5 bases to trimming and J lost 4 bases, with 11 bases between them. The CDR3 sequence: CASSLKGGTEAFF. The DNA of the CDR3 is TGTGCCAGCTCATTAAAAGGCGGCACTGAAGCTTTCTTT. The full variable domain, completed using reference TRBV18 and TRBJ1-1, is NAGVMQNPRHLVRRRGQEARLRCSPMKGHSHVYWYRQLPEEGLKFMVYLQKENIIDESGMPKERFSAEFPKEGPSILRIQQVVRGDSAAYFCASSLKGGTEAFFGQGTRLTVV.